The rows below give T cell receptor beta chains drawn from one sample of a study of graft-versus-host responses after intestinal transplantation. Generated by immunoSEQ multiplex PCR, the TCRdb table keeps only in-frame clones and is missing some. The profile covers roughly 89,000 clones, with 91% appearing a single time and 0.1% taken by the ten largest. Their target antigens are unknown. Sequencing used unstimulated CD4+ T cells sorted from spleen or lymph node cells, obtained before intestinal transplant. These receptor sequences come from a human donor who received an intestinal transplant. CDR3s include the opening cysteine and the closing phenylalanine or tryptophan. A D gene is named only where the DNA matches it firmly. Size is omitted from some rows. Given values are once, few, many or a class for expanded clones.

abundance: NA
v_gene: TRBV18
j_gene: TRBJ2-7
d_gene: TRBD1
CDR3aa: CASSPRTGSSYEQYF
CDR3nt: TGTGCCAGCTCACCGAGGACAGGGAGCTCCTACGAGCAGTACTTC

abundance: NA
v_gene: TRBV10-1
j_gene: TRBJ2-3
d_gene: TRBD1
CDR3aa: CASSDYGTASTDTQYF
CDR3nt: TGCGCCAGCAGTGATTATGGGACAGCTAGCACAGATACGCAGTATTTT

abundance: NA
v_gene: TRBV19
j_gene: TRBJ1-2
d_gene: NA
CDR3aa: CASSFLGDGYTF
CDR3nt: TGTGCCAGTAGCTTCCTGGGAGATGGCTACACCTTC

abundance: NA
v_gene: TRBV5-4
j_gene: TRBJ1-4
d_gene: NA
CDR3aa: CASTLAGTRKEKLFF
CDR3nt: TGTGCCAGCACCCTGGCCGGGACAAGAAAAGAAAAACTGTTTTTT

abundance: NA
v_gene: TRBV7-9
j_gene: TRBJ1-1
d_gene: TRBD1
CDR3aa: CASSPWDSKNTEAFF
CDR3nt: TGTGCCAGCAGCCCCTGGGACAGCAAGAACACTGAAGCTTTCTTT

abundance: once
v_gene: TRBV7-8
j_gene: TRBJ1-2
d_gene: TRBD1
CDR3aa: CASTTMTGIGYTF
CDR3nt: TGTGCCAGCACCACCATGACAGGGATTGGCTACACCTTC

abundance: NA
v_gene: TRBV18
j_gene: TRBJ1-1
d_gene: NA
CDR3aa: CASSPSLEAFF
CDR3nt: TGTGCCAGCTCACCAAGCTTAGAAGCTTTCTTT

abundance: NA
v_gene: TRBV2
j_gene: TRBJ1-5
d_gene: NA
CDR3aa: CASTVQPQLQPQHF
CDR3nt: TGTGCCAGCACCGTCCAGCCACAGCTACAGCCCCAGCATTTT

abundance: NA
v_gene: TRBV5-4
j_gene: TRBJ2-2
d_gene: TRBD2
CDR3aa: CASTTEGGANTGELFF
CDR3nt: TGTGCCAGCACCACAGAGGGAGGGGCGAACACCGGGGAGCTGTTTTTT

abundance: NA
v_gene: TRBV6-5
j_gene: TRBJ1-1
d_gene: NA
CDR3aa: CASSKGSEAFF
CDR3nt: TGTGCCAGCAGTAAGGGGTCTGAAGCTTTCTTT

abundance: once
v_gene: TRBV20-1
j_gene: TRBJ2-7
d_gene: TRBD1
CDR3aa: CSVDRGYEQYF
CDR3nt: TGCAGTGTGGACAGGGGATACGAGCAGTACTTC

abundance: NA
v_gene: TRBV5-6
j_gene: TRBJ1-1
d_gene: TRBD1
CDR3aa: CASSLRDRGSEAFF
CDR3nt: TGTGCCAGCAGCTTGCGGGACAGGGGGTCTGAAGCTTTCTTT

abundance: few
v_gene: TRBV6-5
j_gene: TRBJ1-6
d_gene: TRBD1
CDR3aa: CASSSTPGQLNSPLHF
CDR3nt: TGTGCCAGCAGTTCTACTCCGGGACAGCTAAATTCACCCCTCCACTTT

abundance: NA
v_gene: TRBV6-6
j_gene: TRBJ2-3
d_gene: TRBD2
CDR3aa: CASSSPGTSGTDTQYF
CDR3nt: TGTGCCAGCAGTTCGCCCGGGACTAGCGGCACAGATACGCAGTATTTT